The clone carrying this T cell receptor (beta chain) has just a few counts. This entry comes from a study of cytomegalovirus exposure and HLA in healthy donors. The method was immunoSEQ multiplex PCR; TCRdb's version includes in-frame clones alone and lacks a portion of them. Of about 63,000 clones listed, about 89% are singletons. The CDR3 contains 16 residues. V lost 6 bases to trimming and J lost 3 bases; unmatched junction nucleotides: 10. Germline V gene data show CDR1 as MNHEY and CDR2 as SMNVEV (reference sequence). The specimen was PBMCs. The clonotype comes from a woman younger than 35 in good health and CMV-seronegative. The rearrangement joins TRBV27 to TRBJ2-7, with 11 bases lining up with TRBD2. The chain's CDR3 is CASRALAGGPIYEQYF. DNA of the CDR3: TGTGCCAGCAGGGCCCTAGCGGGAGGTCCCATCTACGAGCAGTACTTC.